This T cell receptor beta chain was identified in a study of T cell changes during pregnancy in multiple sclerosis. The repertoire was sequenced with immunoSEQ multiplex PCR; TCRdb's copy has only in-frame clones and lacks some. The repertoire holds 40,000 to 55,000 clones, around 92% seen once, with roughly 0.55% in the top ten. Germline assignment: CDR1 SQVTM and CDR2 ANQGSEA. The CDR3 extends over 16 amino acids. V trimming: 6 bases; J trimming: 3 bases; junction bases outside the gene matches: 9. The sample consisted of CD4+ T cells from peripheral blood mononuclear cells, taken in the third trimester of pregnancy. V and J are TRBV29-1 and TRBJ2-6, with 9 bases aligning to TRBD1. This TCR was recovered from a female donor with multiple sclerosis, enrolled in a pregnancy study. CDR3 region: CSVPGQGLFGANVLTF. The DNA of the CDR3 is TGCAGCGTACCGGGACAGGGATTGTTTGGGGCCAACGTCCTGACTTTC.